The 23 T cell receptor beta chains below were found in one sample sequenced in a study of regulatory T cells in long-lasting Graves disease. Relying on iRepertoire HTBI primers and Arm-PCR of CDR3 regions, the team built TCR beta libraries. TCRdb analysed the multiplex PCR reads with MiXCR anew, one entry per CDR3 protein. The sample includes about half a million distinct CDR3 sequences, approximately 23% of them seen just once. The time point here: persistent/refractory GD, antithyroid drugs over 5 years with positive TRAb. RNA from PBMCs was the source of the TCR library. The material sequenced was peripheral blood mononuclear cells (PBMCs), taken when the disease was refractory, from a patient treated with antithyroid drugs. The origin of the receptors is a female donor with Graves disease.

This chain joins TRBV20-1 and TRBJ1-4, with D perhaps TRBD1 (5 bases). The germline V and J ends were trimmed by 6 bases and 8 bases, with 13 bases remaining between them. The CDR3 spans 12 residues. The germline V gene has CDR1 DFQATT and CDR2 SNEGSKA (reference sequence). CDR3 DNA: TGCAGTGCCGCTAGACAGTTCGAAAAACTGTTTTTT. As protein: CSAARQFEKLFF.

This clonotype was seen only a few times. The junction does not match germline at one end; this may be a read error. The gene calls are TRBV7-3 and TRBJ2-2, with D unresolved. The CDR3 contains 14 residues. In germline, CDR1 is SGHTA, CDR2 FQGTGA. Written as DNA, the CDR3 is TGTGCCAGCAGTTTAACCGTGGGGACCGGGGAGCTGTTTTTT. Protein product: CASSLTVGTGELFF.

This clonotype was seen ten or more times. The gene calls are TRBV12-3 or TRBV12-4 and TRBJ2-7; 7 nucleotides align to TRBD2. After removal of 7 bases from V and 1 base from J, the junction contained 10 bases not matched to a gene. The CDR3 loop spans 15 amino acids. The CDR3 spells CASTRDLSGSYEQYF. The CDR3 DNA sequence: TGTGCCAGCACCCGGGATCTTAGCGGGTCCTACGAGCAGTACTTC.

Only one count was recorded for this clonotype. The chain carries TRBV19 and TRBJ2-1; 10 bases align to TRBD2. CDR1 is LNHDA and CDR2 is SQIVND in the germline V gene (reference sequence). The CDR3 consists of 15 residues. After removal of 5 bases from V and 3 bases from J, the junction contained 4 bases not matched to a gene. The CDR3 DNA follows: TGTGCCAGTAGTTTACTAGCGGGAAACTACAATGAGCAGTTCTTC. It encodes CASSLLAGNYNEQFF.

V gene TRBV11-3 combines with J gene TRBJ2-7, with 11 nucleotides matching TRBD1. Germline values: CDR1 SGHNT, CDR2 YENEEA. CDR3 length: 17 amino acids. V lost 4 bases to trimming and J lost 2 bases; unmatched junction nucleotides: 10. The CDR3 sequence: CASSSDRGPHSPYEQYF. The CDR3 DNA is TGTGCCAGCAGCTCGGACAGGGGGCCTCATTCCCCCTACGAGCAGTACTTC.

This clonotype was seen repeatedly, ten times or more. This chain joins TRBV19 and TRBJ1-1; 7 nucleotides agree with TRBD1. The CDR3 is 14 residues long. With 5 bases clipped from V and 1 base from J, the junction kept 4 bases outside the gene matches. Germline CDR1 reads LNHDA; CDR2 reads SQIVND (reference sequence). The chain's CDR3 is CASSYGQANTEAFF. In DNA form, the CDR3 reads TGTGCCAGTAGTTACGGACAGGCGAACACTGAAGCTTTCTTT.

At least ten counts were recorded for this clonotype. The chain combines TRBV11-3 with TRBJ2-5, with 9 nucleotides matching TRBD2. Germline V gene data show CDR1 as SGHNT and CDR2 as YENEEA. Losses at the gene ends were 4 bases for V and 4 bases for J; bases not matched to a gene: 7. The CDR3 consists of 15 residues. DNA of the CDR3: TGTGCCAGCAGCTCGATTAGCGGGAGAAGAGAGACCCAGTACTTC. This codes for CASSSISGRRETQYF.

The V gene is TRBV20-1, the J gene TRBJ2-5, with D possibly matching TRBD2 (6 bases). Germline CDR1 and CDR2: DFQATT and SNEGSKA (reference sequence). Trimming removed 3 bases at V and 6 bases at J, with 17 bases between. CDR3 length: 14 residues. CDR3 loop: CSARPSEGLQTQYF. In nucleotides, the CDR3 is TGCAGTGCTAGGCCCTCGGAGGGGCTTCAGACCCAGTACTTC.

This clonotype was counted between two and nine times. The V and J genes are TRBV3-1 and TRBJ2-7; 14 nucleotides agree with TRBD2. With 2 bases clipped from V and 0 bases from J, the junction kept 6 bases outside the gene matches. The CDR3 loop spans 18 amino acids. Germline-derived CDR1 and CDR2 are LGHDT and YNNKEL (reference sequence). The CDR3 bases are TGTGCCAGCAGCCAACGTGGGACTAGCGGGAGCCTCTCCTACGAGCAGTACTTC. This sequence encodes CASSQRGTSGSLSYEQYF.

There are a few counts of this clonotype. The rearrangement links TRBV9 to TRBJ2-7; 9 bases align to TRBD2. The germline gives CDR1 SGDLS, CDR2 YYNGEE. The trim removed 0 bases at V and 2 bases at J, leaving 6 bases unmatched. This CDR3 has 16 residues. CDR3 sequence: CASSVGVAGAAYEQYF. The CDR3 nucleotides read TGTGCCAGCAGCGTAGGAGTAGCGGGGGCCGCCTACGAGCAGTACTTC.

Ten or more counts support this clonotype. CDR3 sequence (DNA): TGCAGTGCTCCTCCTGGGAGCACAGAGCGGGCTTTCTTT. It yields the protein CSAPPGSTERAFF. The chain recombines TRBV20-1 with TRBJ1-1; D remains ambiguous. The V end was cut by 5 bases, the J end by 11 bases, with 21 bases between. Germline values: CDR1 DFQATT, CDR2 SNEGSKA (reference sequence). The CDR3 has 13 amino acids.

The table lists this clonotype with many counts. The genes are TRBV20-1 and TRBJ2-7; no clear D gene. The germline V and J ends were trimmed by 6 bases and 4 bases, with 13 bases remaining between them. Germline V gives CDR1 DFQATT, CDR2 SNEGSKA (reference sequence). The CDR3 covers 12 residues. The CDR3: CSARLGVYEQYF. The CDR3, as DNA: TGCAGTGCCCGACTTGGAGTTTACGAGCAGTACTTC.

The V call is TRBV27, the J call TRBJ1-1; unclear D gene. The CDR3 covers 14 residues. CDR1 and CDR2 (germline): MNHEY, SMNVEV (reference sequence). V lost 0 bases and J 1 base, leaving 6 bases between the germline ends. The CDR3 sequence: CASSLSLGNTEAFF. The DNA of the CDR3 is TGTGCCAGCAGTTTATCCCTGGGGAACACTGAAGCTTTCTTT.

This clonotype has ten or more counts. V usage is TRBV28 and J usage is TRBJ1-4; D not resolved. The germline CDR1 and CDR2 sequences are MDHEN and SYDVKM. This CDR3 is built from 11 residues. V was trimmed by 6 bases and J by 5 bases, leaving 4 bases between them. The CDR3 protein is CASRLNEKLFF. The CDR3 DNA follows: TGTGCCAGCAGATTAAATGAAAAACTGTTTTTT.

This clonotype was recorded only once. The gene calls are TRBV3-1 and TRBJ1-2; 9 bases are shared with TRBD1. V was clipped by 7 bases and J by 5 bases; unmatched bases: 8. Germline CDR1 LGHDT, CDR2 YNNKEL (reference sequence). This CDR3 is built from 14 residues. The CDR3 bases are TGTGCCAGCACTGCGGACAGGGGCGCTTATGGCTACACCTTC. Protein product: CASTADRGAYGYTF.

CDR3 DNA sequence: TGTGCCTGGAGCCGAAATACAGGACTAAGCCCTAATGAAAAACTGTTTTTT. This gives the protein CAWSRNTGLSPNEKLFF. The J gene is TRBJ1-4, the V gene TRBV30, with D possibly being TRBD1 (5 bases). The germline V and J ends were trimmed by 3 bases and 3 bases, with 20 bases remaining between them. The CDR3 covers 17 residues. The germline CDR1 and CDR2 sequences are GTSNPN and SVGIG (reference sequence).

This clonotype was seen ten or more times. The rearrangement joins TRBV27 to TRBJ2-7; 10 bases are a match to TRBD2. Germline V CDR1 and CDR2: MNHEY, SMNVEV (reference sequence). The CDR3 runs to 15 residues. After removal of 5 bases from V and 2 bases from J, the junction contained 6 bases not matched to a gene. CDR3 sequence: CASSPGLAVTYEQYF. The CDR3, as DNA: TGTGCCAGCAGTCCCGGACTAGCGGTAACCTACGAGCAGTACTTC.

The rearrangement joins TRBV18 to TRBJ2-3, with no clear D. This CDR3 is built from 10 residues. Germline-derived CDR1 and CDR2 are KGHSH and LQKENI. V was pared by 8 bases and J by 6 bases, with 6 bases between. CDR3 residues: CASARDTQYF. The CDR3 bases are TGTGCCAGCGCTCGGGATACGCAGTATTTT.

This chain links TRBV20-1 with TRBJ2-3, with TRBD1 matching 8 bases. The junction had 9 bases not matched to a gene; V was cut back by 5 bases and J by 2 bases. The germline CDR1 and CDR2 sequences are DFQATT and SNEGSKA (reference sequence). CDR3 length: 15 residues. Here the CDR3 reads CSAPQGGQLTDTQYF. CDR3 bases: TGCAGTGCTCCACAGGGGGGACAACTCACAGATACGCAGTATTTT.

V usage is TRBV10-3 and J usage is TRBJ1-1; a possible D gene is TRBD1 (6 bases). V lost 3 bases and J 2 bases, leaving 16 bases between the germline ends. The germline CDR1 and CDR2 sequences are ENHRY and SYGVKD. The length of the CDR3 is 16 residues. The CDR3 nucleotides read TGTGCCATCAGTGACTCCCCACAGGGCTCTAACACTGAAGCTTTCTTT. Its translation is CAISDSPQGSNTEAFF.

To note about this clonotype: This may be a read error: a much more frequent sequence differs by one nucleotide. The rearrangement links TRBV29-1 to TRBJ2-7; D is possibly TRBD1 (5 bases). The ends were cut back, 4 bases at V and 9 bases at J, with 19 bases in the middle. The germline CDR1 and CDR2 sequences are SQVTM and ANQGSEA. The length of the CDR3 is 13 residues. The chain's CDR3 is CSVAKGESRGQYF. The CDR3 nucleotides read TGCAGCGTTGCGAAAGGAGAGAGTAGGGGGCAGTACTTC.

This clonotype came up a few times. The gene calls are TRBV9 and TRBJ1-3; tentative D call: TRBD1 (5 bases). The CDR3 covers 16 residues. V was clipped by 3 bases and J by 0 bases, with 13 bases between them. Germline-derived CDR1 and CDR2 are SGDLS and YYNGEE. The CDR3: CASSAGGTVSGNTIYF. The CDR3, as DNA: TGTGCCAGCAGCGCGGGAGGGACGGTCTCTGGAAACACCATATATTTT.

This clonotype was picked up many times. The V call is TRBV7-2, the J call TRBJ1-1; 10 positions match TRBD1. Germline CDR1 is SGHTA and CDR2 is FQGNSA. V trimming: 3 bases; J trimming: 5 bases; junction bases outside the gene matches: 6. This CDR3 comprises 15 residues. The CDR3 DNA reads TGTGCCAGCAGCTTGGGGACAGGGGAATGGACTGAAGCTTTCTTT. It yields the protein CASSLGTGEWTEAFF.